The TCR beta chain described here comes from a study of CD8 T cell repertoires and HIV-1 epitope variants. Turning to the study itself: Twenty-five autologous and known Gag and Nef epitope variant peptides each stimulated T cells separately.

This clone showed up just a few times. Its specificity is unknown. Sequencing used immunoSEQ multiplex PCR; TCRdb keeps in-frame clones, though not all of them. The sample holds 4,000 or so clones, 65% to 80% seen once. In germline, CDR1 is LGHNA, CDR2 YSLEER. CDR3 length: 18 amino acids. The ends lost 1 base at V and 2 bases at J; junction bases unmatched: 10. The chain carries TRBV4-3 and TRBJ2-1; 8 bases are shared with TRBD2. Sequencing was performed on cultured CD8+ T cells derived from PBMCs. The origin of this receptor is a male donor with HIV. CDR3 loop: CASSQAQPGGATYNEQFF. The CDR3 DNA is TGCGCCAGCAGCCAAGCCCAGCCCGGGGGGGCTACCTACAATGAGCAGTTCTTC.